The 23 T cell receptor beta chains below come from one sample, sequenced in a study of blood T cell repertoires in COVID-19. Only in-frame clones appear in the TCRdb table, and some are missing; sequencing was by immunoSEQ multiplex PCR. The sample has approximately 65,000 clones, less than 95% seen once. Material: peripheral blood. These receptors were collected from a woman between 18 and 29 years old with acute or convalescent COVID-19.

This chain connects TRBV6-2 or TRBV6-3 to TRBJ2-1; 8 bases are shared with TRBD2. The V and J ends lost 6 bases and 5 bases, in that order; junction bases with no gene match: 12. Germline assignment: CDR1 MNHEY and CDR2 SVGEGT. This CDR3 spans 16 amino acids. The DNA for the CDR3 is TGTGCCAGCAGCTCCGGGGGTAGCGGGAATGACAATGAGCAGTTCTTC. Residues: CASSSGGSGNDNEQFF.

V usage is TRBV10-3 and J usage is TRBJ2-1; the match to TRBD1 covers 9 bases. CDR1 is ENHRY, CDR2 SYGVKD, per germline. This CDR3 region has 14 residues. V lost 7 bases, J lost 6 bases, and 7 bases stayed unmatched. CDR3 DNA sequence: TGTGCCATCAACTCTGACAGGGGGTTCAATGAGCAGTTCTTC. The encoded protein is CAINSDRGFNEQFF.

The rearrangement joins TRBV6-2 or TRBV6-3 to TRBJ2-5, with 8 bases lining up with TRBD2. The germline gives CDR1 MNHEY, CDR2 SVGEGT. The ends lost 3 bases at V and 5 bases at J; junction bases unmatched: 8. The CDR3 runs 15 residues. The CDR3 bases are TGTGCCAGCAGTTATAGGCGGGAGGATAAGGAGACCCAGTACTTC. Amino acids: CASSYRREDKETQYF.

The V call is TRBV20-1, the J call TRBJ1-2, with D hard to call. This CDR3 is built from 14 residues. The germline V gene has CDR1 DFQATT and CDR2 SNEGSKA (reference sequence). V dropped 3 bases and J dropped 0 bases, with 11 bases sitting between them. The DNA of the CDR3 is TGCAGTGCTAGTCATCAGGCCCCTAACTATGGCTACACCTTC. It codes for CSASHQAPNYGYTF.

The genes are TRBV6-1 and TRBJ1-2; D remains unclear. Germline CDR1 and CDR2: MNHNS and SASEGT. This CDR3 region has 13 residues. The ends were cut back, 3 bases at V and 2 bases at J, with 7 bases in the middle. This chain's CDR3 is CASSEVGNYGYTF. CDR3 in DNA: TGTGCCAGCAGTGAGGTCGGGAACTATGGCTACACCTTC.

The CDR3 sequence: CASSLRQTNTGELFF. Written as DNA, the CDR3 is TGTGCCAGCAGCTTGCGACAGACGAACACCGGGGAGCTGTTTTTT. The chain has TRBV13 and TRBJ2-2, with D possibly TRBD1 on 5 matching bases. The germline V and J ends were trimmed by 3 bases and 0 bases, with 8 bases remaining between them. This CDR3 contains 15 residues. CDR1 PRHDT and CDR2 FYEKMQ come from the germline V gene (reference sequence). The whole variable domain, remainder taken from reference TRBV13 and TRBJ2-2, is AAGVIQSPRHLIKEKRETATLKCYPIPRHDTVYWYQQGPGQDPQFLISFYEKMQSDKGSIPDRFSAQQFSDYHSELNMSSLELGDSALYFCASSLRQTNTGELFFGEGSRLTVL.

In this sample, this clone turned up once. This chain uses TRBV5-1 with TRBJ1-1; D remains ambiguous. The CDR3 consists of 15 residues. CDR1 is SGHRS and CDR2 is YFSETQ in the germline V gene. Trimming shortened V by 0 bases and J by 3 bases, and 12 bases separated the two germline ends. CDR3 sequence (DNA): TGCGCCAGCAGCTTGGGGTATGGCGGGGACACTGAAGCTTTCTTT. Its protein product is CASSLGYGGDTEAFF.

The V gene is TRBV15, the J gene TRBJ2-7; D unclear. Germline V gene data show CDR1 as LNHNV and CDR2 as YYDKDF (reference sequence). The CDR3 is 14 amino acids. Trimming cost V 6 bases and J 0 bases, with 12 bases left between them. The CDR3 coding sequence is TGTGCCACCAGTCCCTCCGGTTACTCCTACGAGCAGTACTTC. Amino acid sequence: CATSPSGYSYEQYF.

The CDR3 spells CASSGTSGSSYNEQFF. The CDR3 DNA sequence: TGTGCCAGCAGTGGGACTAGCGGGAGCTCCTACAATGAGCAGTTCTTC. The chain joins TRBV6-6 to TRBJ2-1, with TRBD2 identical over 14 bases. CDR1 is MNHNY, CDR2 SVGAGI, per germline (reference sequence). After removal of 5 bases from V and 0 bases from J, the junction contained 0 bases not matched to a gene. This CDR3 spans 16 amino acids.

V gene TRBV28 combines with J gene TRBJ2-1, with D possibly TRBD1 on 5 matching bases. In germline, CDR1 is MDHEN, CDR2 SYDVKM. This CDR3 has 16 amino acids. The germline V and J ends were trimmed by 2 bases and 0 bases, with 11 bases remaining between them. CDR3 in amino acids: CASSLMTVTSYNEQFF. The DNA of the CDR3 is TGTGCCAGCAGTTTAATGACAGTGACCTCCTACAATGAGCAGTTCTTC.

The V call is TRBV15, the J call TRBJ1-5; tentative D call: TRBD1 (5 bases). CDR1 LNHNV and CDR2 YYDKDF come from the germline V gene (reference sequence). With 0 bases removed from V and 5 bases from J, the gap between germline ends came to 14 bases. The CDR3 spans 16 residues. In DNA form, the CDR3 reads TGTGCCACCAGCAGAGATAGGAGTTGGGGGGATCAGCCCCAGCATTTT. Translated, it gives CATSRDRSWGDQPQHF. The whole variable domain, remainder taken from reference TRBV15 and TRBJ1-5, is DAMVIQNPRYQVTQFGKPVTLSCSQTLNHNVMYWYQQKSSQAPKLLFHYYDKDFNNEADTPDNFQSRRPNTSFCFLDIRSPGLGDTAMYLCATSRDRSWGDQPQHFGDGTRLSIL.

J is TRBJ2-1 and V is TRBV27; tentatively, D is TRBD1 (6 bases). This CDR3 is 16 amino acids long. Trimming took 2 bases from V and 1 from J, leaving 12 bases between them. Per the germline V gene, CDR1 is MNHEY and CDR2 is SMNVEV (reference sequence). DNA of the CDR3: TGTGCCAGCAGTTTAACAGAACAGGGTTCCTACAATGAGCAGTTCTTC. Amino acids: CASSLTEQGSYNEQFF.

V and J are TRBV30 and TRBJ1-6; the D gene is possibly TRBD1 (6 bases). V was trimmed by 8 bases and J by 7 bases, leaving 12 bases between them. The CDR3 extends over 12 amino acids. Germline CDR1 and CDR2: GTSNPN and SVGIG (reference sequence). The CDR3 spells CARGTPNSPLHF. The CDR3 bases are TGTGCCCGAGGGACACCGAATTCACCCCTCCACTTT.

This chain uses TRBV6-1 with TRBJ1-6, with 9 bases lining up with TRBD1. The CDR3 runs 15 residues. Germline CDR1 MNHNS, CDR2 SASEGT. Trimming removed 2 bases from V and 9 bases from J; junction bases left unmatched: 5. DNA of the CDR3: TGTGCCAGCAGTGAAAGACAGGGGGTTGGTTCACCCCTCCACTTT. Protein sequence: CASSERQGVGSPLHF.

The chain is built from TRBV7-9 and TRBJ2-1, with 13 bases aligning to TRBD2. The germline V gene has CDR1 SEHNR and CDR2 FQNEAQ (reference sequence). The junction had 1 base not matched to a gene; V was cut back by 1 base and J by 4 bases. This CDR3 has 16 amino acids. The CDR3, as DNA: TGTGCCAGCAGCTTAGGGACTAGCGGGGGTTACAATGAGCAGTTCTTC. Its translation: CASSLGTSGGYNEQFF.

The sample holds a few counts of this clone. The rearrangement joins TRBV6-2 or TRBV6-3 to TRBJ1-1, with unresolved D. Germline CDR1 is MNHEY and CDR2 is SVGEGT. V lost 6 bases, J lost 1 base, and 15 bases lay in between. This CDR3 comprises 15 residues. The DNA for the CDR3 is TGTGCCAGCAGCCGTATTCCGATACAGAACACTGAAGCTTTCTTT. Protein sequence: CASSRIPIQNTEAFF.

The gene calls are TRBV3-1 (or the pseudogene TRBV3-2) and TRBJ1-2; D remains ambiguous. In germline, CDR1 is LGHDT, CDR2 YNNKEL (reference sequence). This CDR3 contains 14 residues. The V end lost 0 bases, the J end lost 0 bases, and 5 bases lay between the germline ends. The CDR3: CASSQESTNYGYTF. CDR3 in DNA: TGTGCCAGCAGCCAAGAATCCACTAACTATGGCTACACCTTC.

The rearrangement links TRBV6-5 to TRBJ2-3, with 9 bases fitting TRBD1. The V segment lost 5 bases and the J segment 1 base; nucleotides outside the gene matches: 4. In germline, CDR1 is MNHEY, CDR2 SVGAGI. There are 15 residues in the CDR3. In DNA, the CDR3 is TGTGCCAGCAGTCCCCGGACAGGGGGCACAGATACGCAGTATTTT. Residues: CASSPRTGGTDTQYF.

This chain uses TRBV11-2 with TRBJ2-1, with TRBD2 matching 12 bases. There are 19 residues in the CDR3. J was trimmed by 2 bases and V by 4 bases; bases with no gene match: 12. The germline gives CDR1 SGHAT, CDR2 FQNNGV. The CDR3 nucleotides are TGTGCCAGCAGCTCGCTACACCCTCTAGCGGGAGGGCCCTACAATGAGCAGTTCTTC. This translates into CASSSLHPLAGGPYNEQFF.

The chain employs TRBV6-5 and TRBJ1-4, with D tentatively TRBD1 (5 bases). V was clipped by 2 bases and J by 5 bases, with 12 bases between them. CDR3 length: 15 residues. Germline V CDR1 and CDR2: MNHEY, SVGAGI. CDR3 sequence (DNA): TGTGCCAGCAGTTACACGGGTGGGGGGAATGAAAAACTGTTTTTT. The encoded protein is CASSYTGGGNEKLFF.

This chain links TRBV2 with TRBJ1-6, with TRBD1 as a possible D gene (6 bases). The germline CDR1 and CDR2 sequences are SNHLY and FYNNEI. V lost 6 bases, J lost 14 bases, and 20 bases lay in between. This CDR3 has 14 residues. CDR3 sequence (DNA): TGTGCCAGCAGCGAAACAGGGTTAAGCCGTACCCTCCACTTT. Residues: CASSETGLSRTLHF.

The chain has TRBV30 and TRBJ1-4, with D perhaps matching TRBD1 (5 bases). CDR3 length: 15 residues. The V gene lost 0 bases and the J gene lost 8 bases, with 16 bases spanning the gap. Looked up from germline, CDR1 is GTSNPN and CDR2 is SVGIG (reference sequence). For the CDR3, the DNA is TGTGCCTGGAGTGTAAACGGGGGAGGGCGAGAAAAACTGTTTTTT. As protein: CAWSVNGGGREKLFF.

V usage is TRBV20-1 and J usage is TRBJ1-1; maybe TRBD1 (5 bases). V was pared by 3 bases and J by 8 bases, with 16 bases between. This CDR3 has 13 amino acids. Per the germline V gene, CDR1 is DFQATT and CDR2 is SNEGSKA (reference sequence). In DNA form, the CDR3 reads TGCAGTGCTAGTACCTTCGGGGGACGGGAAGCTTTCTTT. This translates into CSASTFGGREAFF.